A selection of T cell receptor beta chains follows, all from one sample in a study of cytomegalovirus exposure and HLA in healthy donors. The table came from immunoSEQ multiplex PCR; TCRdb's copy has only in-frame clones and leaves some out. The table shows under 150,000 clones, with 70% to 85% occurring only once. Sequencing was done on a sample of PBMCs. Receptors originate from a man in his forties or fifties in good health and CMV-seronegative. The CDR3 runs from the conserved cysteine through the conserved F or W. D genes are given only for firm matches. Some rows mark clone size as missing; the rest say once, few, many or name a class of expanded clone.

clone_size j_call d_call v_call cdr3_aa cdr3_nt
NA TRBJ1-1 NA TRBV5-1 CASSQKSSLTEAFF TGCGCCAGCAGCCAAAAGAGTTCTCTCACTGAAGCTTTCTTT
NA TRBJ1-1 TRBD1 TRBV7-3 CASSLGTGGVTEAFF TGTGCCAGCAGCTTAGGGACAGGGGGCGTTACTGAAGCTTTCTTT
NA TRBJ1-1 TRBD1 TRBV19 CASSIKGGATEAFF TGTGCCAGTAGTATTAAAGGGGGCGCGACTGAAGCTTTCTTT
NA TRBJ1-1 NA TRBV19 CASSIWGGAFF TGTGCCAGTAGTATTTGGGGAGGGGCTTTCTTT
NA TRBJ2-5 TRBD2 TRBV19 CASKLAGVGETQYF TGTGCCAGCAAACTAGCGGGGGTAGGAGAGACCCAGTACTTC
NA TRBJ2-1 TRBD2 TRBV13 CASSRLAGGPDEQFF TGTGCCAGCAGCCGACTAGCGGGGGGGCCAGATGAGCAGTTCTTC
few TRBJ1-5 NA TRBV7-2 CASSPSVTGNQPQHF TGTGCCAGCAGCCCTTCCGTGACTGGCAATCAGCCCCAGCATTTT
NA TRBJ2-1 NA TRBV5-1 CASSVAVRTVNEQFF TGCGCCAGCAGCGTGGCGGTTCGAACCGTAAATGAGCAGTTCTTC
NA TRBJ1-2 NA TRBV4-1 CASSQQVIYNYGYTF TGCGCCAGCAGCCAACAAGTCATCTATAACTATGGCTACACCTTC
few TRBJ2-4 TRBD1 TRBV5-4 CASSLGLGQGQYF TGTGCCAGCAGCTTGGGTTTGGGACAGGGACAGTACTTC
NA TRBJ2-2 NA TRBV18 CASSPMGLGNTGELFF TGTGCCAGCTCACCGATGGGGCTCGGGAACACCGGGGAGCTGTTTTTT
NA TRBJ2-7 TRBD2 TRBV4-1 CASSTTSGGNYEQYF TGCGCCAGCAGCACAACTAGCGGGGGGAACTACGAGCAGTACTTC
NA TRBJ1-1 TRBD1 TRBV4-3 CASSQDLGTGSLRTEAFF TGCGCCAGCAGCCAAGACCTTGGGACAGGGTCTCTTCGGACTGAAGCTTTCTTT
NA TRBJ2-1 NA TRBV18 CASSPFTGGSYNEQFF TGTGCCAGCTCACCGTTCACAGGAGGGTCCTACAATGAGCAGTTCTTC
NA TRBJ2-3 TRBD1 TRBV5-6 CASSQSRDRVRITDTQYF TGTGCCAGCAGCCAGTCCCGGGACAGGGTACGGATCACAGATACGCAGTATTTT
NA TRBJ2-2 TRBD2 TRBV9 CASSVGAGAGTGELFF TGTGCCAGCAGCGTAGGAGCGGGGGCGGGAACCGGGGAGCTGTTTTTT
NA TRBJ1-1 TRBD1 TRBV9 CASSRGGALESVEAFF TGTGCCAGCAGCAGAGGGGGCGCCTTAGAATCAGTTGAAGCTTTCTTT
NA TRBJ1-5 TRBD1 TRBV19 CASSSSQGGVPQHF TGTGCCAGTAGTAGTAGTCAGGGGGGTGTTCCCCAGCATTTT
NA TRBJ1-1 NA TRBV7-2 CASLGTTNTEAFF TGTGCCAGCCTCGGGACAACGAACACTGAAGCTTTCTTT
NA TRBJ1-5 NA TRBV19 CASSIRGGSSHNQPQHF TGTGCCAGTAGTATTCGCGGGGGGTCATCTCACAATCAGCCCCAGCATTTT
NA TRBJ1-2 TRBD1 TRBV9 CASSVGTGPDGYTF TGTGCCAGCAGCGTAGGGACAGGGCCCGACGGCTACACCTTC
NA TRBJ1-3 NA TRBV18 CASSQSGGSGNTIYF TGTGCCAGCTCTCAGAGCGGGGGTTCTGGAAACACCATATATTTT
NA TRBJ2-6 NA TRBV25-1 CASSDFGRSGANVLTF TGTGCCAGCAGTGATTTTGGGCGCTCTGGGGCCAACGTCCTGACTTTC
NA TRBJ1-1 TRBD1 TRBV6-1 CASRGARGENTEAFF TGTGCCAGCAGGGGGGCCAGGGGGGAGAACACTGAAGCTTTCTTT
NA TRBJ2-1 TRBD2 TRBV4-3 CASSPPGRGGRMDEQFF TGCGCCAGCAGCCCGCCTGGGCGGGGGGGCAGGATGGATGAGCAGTTCTTC
NA TRBJ1-1 TRBD1 TRBV18 CASSPMTGGFAEAFF TGTGCCAGCTCACCAATGACAGGGGGATTTGCTGAAGCTTTCTTT
NA TRBJ1-6 NA TRBV6-5 CASSRGGAYNSPLHF TGTGCCAGCAGTCGCGGGGGTGCCTATAATTCACCCCTCCACTTT
NA TRBJ1-1 TRBD1 TRBV25-1 CASLMGRGRTEAFF TGTGCCAGCCTCATGGGCAGGGGGCGAACTGAAGCTTTCTTT
NA TRBJ2-3 TRBD2 TRBV6-1 CASSEVAGGPGTQYF TGTGCCAGCAGTGAAGTAGCGGGGGGGCCTGGTACGCAGTATTTT
NA TRBJ2-4 TRBD2 TRBV4-1 CASSLVAGVKNIQYF TGCGCCAGCAGCCTCGTAGCGGGGGTTAAGAACATTCAGTACTTC
few TRBJ1-2 TRBD1 TRBV7-2 CASSLANPGTGNGYTF TGTGCCAGCAGCTTAGCAAACCCCGGGACAGGGAATGGCTACACCTTC
NA TRBJ2-7 TRBD2 TRBV7-6 CASSLGGGASEQYF TGTGCCAGCAGCTTAGGCGGGGGGGCGAGCGAGCAGTACTTC
NA TRBJ2-7 TRBD1 TRBV11-1 CASSSTGNRNEQYF TGTGCCAGCAGCTCGACAGGGAATCGAAACGAGCAGTACTTC
NA TRBJ1-1 TRBD1 TRBV11-2 CASSMRDREAFF TGTGCCAGCAGCATGCGGGACAGGGAAGCTTTCTTT